The T cell receptor beta chain described here comes from a study of tissue T cells after allogeneic stem cell transplantation. Here immunoSEQ multiplex PCR was the method, and the copy in TCRdb shows in-frame clones only, minus some. The sample records more than 45,000 clones, roughly 73% being singletons. Study-wide points: Anatomically similar tissues had similar TCR repertoires within each patient. The study did not identify alloreactive or antigen-specific tissue TCRs, and some clones might be persisting host cells. Tissue-detected TCR repertoire was only partly captured by blood and spleen T cells.

As regards this clone: Its target is unknown. The gene names given are mouse names. The CDR3 goes on 1 residue after the read ends, and that part is filled in from the germline J gene.

This CDR3 is 15 amino acids long. Trimming took 3 bases from V and 1 from J; bases not matched to a gene: 2. Germline CDR1 and CDR2: LGHNA and YSYQKL. Sequenced sample: sorted cells pooled from one or two spleens. The rearrangement uses TRBV2 and TRBJ2-4, with 9 nucleotides matching TRBD1. This sequence was found in a pool of C57BL/6 mice in good health. This CDR3 reads CASSQGQGGQNTLYF. CDR3 DNA, as far as it was read: TGTGCCAGCAGCCAGGGACAGGGTGGTCAAAACACCTTGTAC.